Below, 13 T cell receptor beta chains from the same sample are listed, as sequenced in a study of T cells in Graves' hyperthyroidism and ophthalmopathy. RNA transcripts yielded amplified TCR beta CDR3 regions. The study used the HTBI primer set for a first-round RT-PCR of the TCR CDR3. In TCRdb, the multiplex PCR reads were re-called with MiXCR into one record per CDR3 protein. The sample lists fewer than 600,000 distinct CDR3 sequences, 14% occurring once. The sequenced material came from blood. These TCRs come from a woman in her forties with Graves' hyperthyroidism.

The sample holds a few counts of this clonotype. The genes are TRBV5-1 and TRBJ2-7, with D uncertain. The CDR3 totals 12 residues. Trimming cost V 5 bases and J 4 bases, with 10 bases left between them. CDR1 is SGHRS, CDR2 YFSETQ, per germline. CDR3 nucleotides: TGCGCCAGCAGAAGTACAGTGTACGAGCAGTACTTC. Encoded protein: CASRSTVYEQYF.

The table lists this clonotype with many counts. This chain connects TRBV20-1 to TRBJ2-7; TRBD2 might be the D (6 bases). This CDR3 comprises 17 residues. Germline-derived CDR1 and CDR2 are DFQATT and SNEGSKA (reference sequence). Between the trimmed V and J ends, which lost 2 bases and 3 bases, there was a span of 23 bases. The CDR3 DNA sequence: TGCAGTGCTAGATTGGATGAGTCGGGACTCCGATTCTACGAGCAGTACTTC. Encoded protein: CSARLDESGLRFYEQYF.

The rearrangement joins TRBV4-1 to TRBJ2-7; D possibly corresponds to TRBD2 (7 bases). Trimming pared 5 bases from V and 1 base from J, leaving 15 bases between. The CDR3 length is 15 residues. Per the germline V gene, CDR1 is MGHRA and CDR2 is YSYEKL. CDR3 sequence: CASSSPGGPSYEQYF. The CDR3 coding sequence is TGCGCCAGCAGCTCCCCGGGGGGCCCGTCCTACGAGCAGTACTTC.

This chain links TRBV6-2 or TRBV6-3 with TRBJ1-2; D remains ambiguous. Trimming cost V 8 bases and J 5 bases, with 12 bases left between them. This CDR3 region has 12 residues. Germline V gene data show CDR1 as MNHEY and CDR2 as SVGEGT. CDR3 coding DNA: TGTGCCAGCCGGCATCTGGGGTATGGCTACACCTTC. Translation: CASRHLGYGYTF.

There are many counts of this clonotype. The chain has TRBV5-1 and TRBJ2-1; perhaps TRBD2 as D (6 bases). CDR3 length equals 15 residues. Germline values: CDR1 SGHRS, CDR2 YFSETQ. Trimming left V 4 bases short and J 0 bases short, with 11 bases between. This chain's CDR3 is CASSGGIFSYNEQFF. CDR3 sequence (DNA): TGCGCCAGCAGCGGAGGGATTTTCTCCTACAATGAGCAGTTCTTC.

This clonotype was seen repeatedly, ten times or more. This rearrangement joins TRBV11-3 to TRBJ2-1, with TRBD1 identical over 9 bases. V trimming: 3 bases; J trimming: 2 bases; junction bases outside the gene matches: 2. The CDR3 contains 15 residues. Germline-derived CDR1 and CDR2 are SGHNT and YENEEA. CDR3 nucleotide sequence: TGTGCCAGCAGCTTGGACAGGGGACCCTACAATGAGCAGTTCTTC. Its translation: CASSLDRGPYNEQFF.

The chain carries TRBV6-1 and TRBJ1-4; no reliable D call. V was shortened by 11 bases and J by 3 bases, with 19 bases between the two germline ends. The CDR3 contains 15 residues. Germline CDR1 is MNHNS and CDR2 is SASEGT. CDR3 loop: CASIMGSTANEKLFF. The CDR3, as DNA: TGTGCCTCTATAATGGGGAGTACGGCTAATGAAAAACTGTTTTTT.

This clonotype was seen repeatedly, ten times or more. The chain joins TRBV7-9 to TRBJ2-7; TRBD1 matches 8 bases. Germline-derived CDR1 and CDR2 are SEHNR and FQNEAQ (reference sequence). This CDR3 has 14 residues. Losses at the gene ends were 2 bases for V and 7 bases for J; bases not matched to a gene: 7. The CDR3 is CASSLQGALGEQYF. The CDR3, as DNA: TGTGCCAGCAGCTTACAGGGGGCCCTCGGGGAGCAGTACTTC.

This clonotype was recorded a few times. The V and J genes are TRBV5-1 and TRBJ1-5, with D possibly matching TRBD1 (5 bases). Deletions cut 1 base from V and 6 bases from J, with 14 bases between. Germline V gene lookup returns CDR1 SGHRS and CDR2 YFSETQ. The CDR3 totals 15 residues. The CDR3 nucleotides are TGCGCCAGCAGCTTGTCGGGGGAGAGGAGTCAGCCCCAGCATTTT. It encodes CASSLSGERSQPQHF.

This clonotype was recorded many times. This rearrangement joins TRBV6-5 to TRBJ1-1; D not certain. Germline CDR1 reads MNHEY; CDR2 reads SVGAGI. The V end was cut by 2 bases, the J end by 5 bases, with 15 bases between. The CDR3 is 15 amino acids. CDR3 DNA: TGTGCCAGCAGTTACGAGTCGGGCGCCCAGACTGAAGCTTTCTTT. Amino acids: CASSYESGAQTEAFF.

The table lists this clonotype with many counts. This chain links TRBV12-3 or TRBV12-4 with TRBJ2-7; TRBD2 aligns across 10 bases. The CDR3 is 14 residues long. V dropped 6 bases and J dropped 1; count of bases not matched to a gene: 3. Here the CDR3 reads CASRIAGGSYEQYF. Written as DNA, the CDR3 is TGTGCCAGCAGAATAGCGGGAGGTTCCTACGAGCAGTACTTC.

This clonotype was seen many times. V and J are TRBV2 and TRBJ2-7; no firm D call. CDR3 length: 13 residues. In germline, CDR1 is SNHLY, CDR2 FYNNEI. V was shortened by 0 bases and J by 2 bases, with 5 bases between the two germline ends. The CDR3 protein is CASSEAAAYEQYF. The CDR3 DNA reads TGTGCCAGCAGTGAAGCGGCGGCCTACGAGCAGTACTTC.

This clonotype occurred a few times. This chain uses TRBV25-1 with TRBJ2-5, with TRBD2 matching 16 bases. Germline-derived CDR1 and CDR2 are MGHDK and SYGVNS. The ends lost 6 bases at V and 7 bases at J; junction bases unmatched: 8. The CDR3 consists of 16 residues. CDR3 in DNA: TGTGCCAGCAGGCAAGCCGGGACTAGCGGGAGGGTGACCCAGTACTTC. This gives the protein CASRQAGTSGRVTQYF.